One and the same sample provided the 16 T cell receptor beta chains below, sequenced in a study of response to subunit inactivated influenza vaccine. TCRdb fed the RT-PCR reads into MiXCR, producing one record per CDR3 protein. The data show under 850,000 distinct CDR3 sequences, around 20% seen once. The specimen was PBMCs from blood, collected more than 4 days after vaccination. The receptors were sampled from a man aged 45-60 years who received an inactivated influenza vaccine.

V gene TRBV20-1 combines with J gene TRBJ2-7; D might be TRBD1 (5 bases). V shed 0 bases and J shed 6 bases, with 12 bases lying between them. In germline, CDR1 is DFQATT, CDR2 SNEGSKA (reference sequence). This CDR3 is 13 amino acids long. CDR3 sequence (DNA): TGCAGTGCTAGAGAGACAGCCCGCGGCGAGCAGTACTTC. This codes for CSARETARGEQYF.

CDR3 DNA: TGCAGTGCTAGAGATCTGCCGGGCACAGATACGCAGTATTTT. Encoded protein: CSARDLPGTDTQYF. The chain carries TRBV20-1 and TRBJ2-3; D is ambiguous. Between the trimmed V and J ends, which lost 0 bases and 1 base, there was a span of 8 bases. This CDR3 is built from 14 residues. Germline values: CDR1 DFQATT, CDR2 SNEGSKA (reference sequence).

The table lists this clonotype with many counts. The V and J genes are TRBV7-2 and TRBJ1-6; D gene unclear. Trimming took off 6 bases at V and 7 bases at J, with 10 bases between the two ends. The CDR3 is 13 residues long. Germline CDR1 and CDR2: SGHTA and FQGNSA. This chain's CDR3 is CASSRAGNSPLHF. The DNA for the CDR3 is TGTGCCAGCAGTCGGGCAGGCAATTCACCCCTCCACTTT.

This chain joins TRBV28 and TRBJ1-2; TRBD1 matches at 10 bases. Trimming removed 9 bases from V and 4 bases from J; junction bases left unmatched: 11. The CDR3 runs 15 residues. Germline V gives CDR1 MDHEN, CDR2 SYDVKM. CDR3 region: CASWDRGSSSYGYTF. CDR3 sequence (DNA): TGTGCCAGTTGGGACAGGGGCTCTTCTAGCTATGGCTACACCTTC.

The chain couples TRBV12-3 or TRBV12-4 to TRBJ1-2; 7 nucleotides line up with TRBD1. Germline trimming cut 4 bases from V and 4 bases from J; bases unmatched to any gene: 6. CDR3 length equals 14 residues. The CDR3 nucleotides are TGTGCCAGCAGTTCTACCACAGGGGCCTATGGCTACACCTTC. It encodes CASSSTTGAYGYTF.

The V and J genes are TRBV27 and TRBJ2-7; D not certain. CDR3 length: 14 amino acids. CDR1 MNHEY and CDR2 SMNVEV come from the germline V gene (reference sequence). V was pared by 2 bases and J by 3 bases, with 11 bases between. DNA for the CDR3: TGTGCCAGCAGTTTAAGTATCCCGGGCTACGAGCAGTACTTC. As protein: CASSLSIPGYEQYF.

This clonotype has more than one count but fewer than ten. The chain uses TRBV4-2 and TRBJ2-1; 11 nucleotides align to TRBD2. Looked up from germline, CDR1 is LGHNA and CDR2 is YNFKEQ. Trimming removed 0 bases from V and 9 bases from J; junction bases left unmatched: 7. This CDR3 has 16 amino acids. The CDR3, as DNA: TGTGCCAGCAGCCAAGATTTGCTAGCGGGAGGCAGTGAGCAGTTCTTC. It encodes CASSQDLLAGGSEQFF.

The chain uses TRBV5-1 and TRBJ1-1; D unresolved. The CDR3 runs to 16 residues. Germline V gene lookup returns CDR1 SGHRS and CDR2 YFSETQ. Deletions cut 0 bases from V and 0 bases from J, with 12 bases between. The CDR3 sequence: CASSLDGRLMNTEAFF. The CDR3 nucleotides read TGCGCCAGCAGCTTGGACGGGAGGTTAATGAACACTGAAGCTTTCTTT.

This clonotype has a handful of counts. The rearrangement links TRBV10-3 to TRBJ2-5; TRBD1 matches 7 bases. The V and J ends lost 4 bases and 6 bases, in that order; junction bases with no gene match: 11. This CDR3 has 15 amino acids. CDR1 and CDR2 (germline): ENHRY, SYGVKD. The CDR3 is CAISAGQQTRKTQYF. CDR3 nucleotide sequence: TGTGCCATCAGTGCGGGACAGCAGACGAGAAAGACCCAGTACTTC.

This clonotype turned up a few times. The V call is TRBV24-1, the J call TRBJ2-3, with TRBD1 identical over 8 bases. The CDR3 covers 13 residues. The V and J ends lost 9 bases and 3 bases, in that order; junction bases with no gene match: 4. In germline, CDR1 is KGHDR, CDR2 SFDVKD. The CDR3 region is CATGQGLTDTQYF. The CDR3 DNA follows: TGTGCCACCGGACAGGGTTTGACAGATACGCAGTATTTT.

The V gene is TRBV5-1, the J gene TRBJ2-6; D gene uncertain. CDR3 length equals 13 residues. Germline V lookup: CDR1 SGHRS, CDR2 YFSETQ. V gave up 10 bases and J gave up 2 bases, with 10 bases separating them. The CDR3 is CACRSAGANVLTF. DNA for the CDR3: TGCGCCTGCCGAAGTGCTGGGGCCAACGTCCTGACTTTC.

V and J are TRBV5-5 and TRBJ1-2; D uncertain. CDR3 length: 12 amino acids. V was pared by 3 bases and J by 4 bases, with 7 bases between. The V gene's germline CDR1 is SGHKS and CDR2 YYEKEE (reference sequence). CDR3 region: CASSSSAYGYTF. CDR3 nucleotides: TGTGCCAGCAGCTCCTCCGCCTATGGCTACACCTTC.

The chain uses TRBV6-1 and TRBJ2-7; 8 nucleotides align to TRBD2. Losses at the gene ends were 1 base for V and 4 bases for J; bases not matched to a gene: 6. Germline V lookup: CDR1 MNHNS, CDR2 SASEGT. The CDR3 spans 15 residues. CDR3 region: CASSEESGSWYEQYF. CDR3 DNA: TGTGCCAGCAGTGAAGAGAGCGGGAGCTGGTACGAGCAGTACTTC.

This clonotype was observed a handful of times. The gene calls are TRBV2 and TRBJ2-3; no definite D call. Trimming cost V 4 bases and J 0 bases, with 14 bases left between them. CDR3 length: 16 amino acids. Germline values: CDR1 SNHLY, CDR2 FYNNEI. As DNA, the CDR3 is TGTGCCAGCAGTGGGTCCCCAACATCTAGCACAGATACGCAGTATTTT. This codes for CASSGSPTSSTDTQYF.

This chain uses TRBV10-2 with TRBJ2-1; 12 nucleotides line up with TRBD2. Looked up from germline, CDR1 is WSHSY and CDR2 is SAAADI. J was trimmed by 8 bases and V by 6 bases; bases with no gene match: 8. There are 15 residues in the CDR3. The CDR3 reads CASRQTSGRFYEQFF. CDR3 sequence (DNA): TGCGCCAGCAGGCAGACTAGCGGGAGATTCTATGAGCAGTTCTTC.

This clonotype has just a few counts. This rearrangement joins TRBV7-8 to TRBJ2-1; D is perhaps TRBD2 (6 bases). The germline CDR1 and CDR2 sequences are SGHVS and FQNEAQ. Trimming took off 1 base at V and 3 bases at J, with 19 bases between the two ends. CDR3 size: 18 residues. The CDR3 DNA sequence: TGTGCCAGCAGCTTAGGGGATCCGGGAGTAGCGGTCTACAATGAGCAGTTCTTC. It specifies CASSLGDPGVAVYNEQFF. The variable domain in full, completed from reference TRBV7-8 and TRBJ2-1, reads GAGVSQSPRYKVAKRGQDVALRCDPISGHVSLFWYQQALGQGPEFLTYFQNEAQLDKSGLPSDRFFAERPEGSVSTLKIQRTQQEDSAVYLCASSLGDPGVAVYNEQFFGPGTRLTVL.